The entry that follows covers one T cell receptor (beta chain) sequence. Its specificity is not known. The study isolated at least 6.5 million PBMCs from each sample. The CDR3 loop spans 15 amino acids. Trimming left V 2 bases short and J 2 bases short, with 12 bases between. Per germline, CDR1 LGHNA and CDR2 YSLEER. The second PCR ran about 6 to 12 cycles with a sample-barcoded 5' primer and J-beta primers. A single record per CDR3 protein comes from TCRdb applying MiXCR to the 5' RACE reads. The sample has around 1.5 million distinct CDR3 sequences; around 59% are singletons. This record comes from a study of blood T cells in healthy people across ages. Regarding the study as a whole: When one million T cells were used, diversity estimates were thought to be underestimates.

This TCR was recovered from a man younger than 35 in good health. This sequence joins TRBV4-3 and TRBJ2-5, with D possibly being TRBD1 (6 bases). Sequencing was carried out using blood. The CDR3 DNA follows: TGCGCCAGCAGCCAAATGGGGGCGTCTCAAGAGACCCAGTACTTC. Its translation: CASSQMGASQETQYF.